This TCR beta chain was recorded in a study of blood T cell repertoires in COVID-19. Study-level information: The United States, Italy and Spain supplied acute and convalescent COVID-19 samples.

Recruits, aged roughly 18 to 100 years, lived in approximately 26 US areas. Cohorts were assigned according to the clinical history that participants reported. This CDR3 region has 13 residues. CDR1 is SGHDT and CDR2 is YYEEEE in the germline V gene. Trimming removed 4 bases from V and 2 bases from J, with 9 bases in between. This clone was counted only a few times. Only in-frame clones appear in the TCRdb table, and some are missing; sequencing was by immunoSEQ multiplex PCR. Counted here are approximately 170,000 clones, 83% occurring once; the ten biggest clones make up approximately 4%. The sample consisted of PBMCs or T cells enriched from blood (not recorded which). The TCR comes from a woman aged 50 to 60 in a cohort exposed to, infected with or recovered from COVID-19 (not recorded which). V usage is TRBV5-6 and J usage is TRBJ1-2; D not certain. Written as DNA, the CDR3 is TGTGCCAGCAGCCCCTTGGGCAACTATGGCTACACCTTC. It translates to CASSPLGNYGYTF.